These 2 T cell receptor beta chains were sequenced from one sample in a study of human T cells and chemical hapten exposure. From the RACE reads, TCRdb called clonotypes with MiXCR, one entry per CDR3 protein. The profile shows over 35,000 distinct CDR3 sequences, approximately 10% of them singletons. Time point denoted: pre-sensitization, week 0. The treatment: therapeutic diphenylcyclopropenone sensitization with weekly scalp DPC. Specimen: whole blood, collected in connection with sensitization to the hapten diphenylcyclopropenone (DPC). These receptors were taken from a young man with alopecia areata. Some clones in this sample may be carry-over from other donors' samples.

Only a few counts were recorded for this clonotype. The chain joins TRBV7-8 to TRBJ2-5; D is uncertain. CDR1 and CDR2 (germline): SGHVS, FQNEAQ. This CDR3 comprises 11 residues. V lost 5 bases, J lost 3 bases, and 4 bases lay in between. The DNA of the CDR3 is TGTGCCAGCAGCCACGAAGAGACCCAGTACTTC. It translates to CASSHEETQYF.

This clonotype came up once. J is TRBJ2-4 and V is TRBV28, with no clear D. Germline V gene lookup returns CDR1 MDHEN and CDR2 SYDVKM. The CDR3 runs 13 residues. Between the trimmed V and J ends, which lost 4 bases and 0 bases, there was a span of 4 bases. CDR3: CASSSGAKNIQYF. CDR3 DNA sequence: TGTGCCAGCAGTTCCGGAGCCAAAAACATTCAGTACTTC.